This paragraph covers one T cell receptor (beta chain) sequence. A multiplex PCR was run with 60 Vbeta primers and 13 Jbeta primers. This table comes from immunoSEQ multiplex PCR, and its TCRdb copy is limited to in-frame clones, with some not included. In the table there are about 94,000 clones, around 84% of which are singletons. This record comes from a study of cytomegalovirus exposure and HLA in healthy donors. The CDR3 is 18 amino acids. The V gene lost 0 bases and the J gene lost 0 bases, with 15 bases spanning the gap. Per germline, CDR1 LNHNV and CDR2 YYDKDF (reference sequence). The chain is built from TRBV15 and TRBJ1-5; D not resolved. Sequencing was carried out using PBMCs. This TCR came from a human donor in good health. This CDR3 reads CATSRDPNSFYSNQPQHF. CDR3 coding DNA: TGTGCCACCAGCAGAGATCCGAACAGCTTTTATAGCAATCAGCCCCAGCATTTT.